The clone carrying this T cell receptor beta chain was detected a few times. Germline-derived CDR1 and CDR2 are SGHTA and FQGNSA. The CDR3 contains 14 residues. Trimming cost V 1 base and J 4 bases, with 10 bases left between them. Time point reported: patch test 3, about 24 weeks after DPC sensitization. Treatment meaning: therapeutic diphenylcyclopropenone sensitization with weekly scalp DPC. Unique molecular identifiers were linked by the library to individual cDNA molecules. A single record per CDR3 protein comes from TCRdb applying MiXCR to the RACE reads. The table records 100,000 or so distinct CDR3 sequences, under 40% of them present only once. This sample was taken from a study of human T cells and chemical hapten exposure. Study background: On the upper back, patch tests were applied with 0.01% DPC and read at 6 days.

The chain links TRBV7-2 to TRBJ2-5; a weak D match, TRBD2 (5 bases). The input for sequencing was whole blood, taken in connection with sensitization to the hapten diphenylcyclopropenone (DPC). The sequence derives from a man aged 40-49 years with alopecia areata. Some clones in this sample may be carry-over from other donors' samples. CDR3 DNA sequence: TGTGCCAGCAGCTTAGATATGGCGGGAGAGACCCAGTACTTC. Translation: CASSLDMAGETQYF.